This record covers a single T cell receptor (beta chain). Its antigen is unidentified. This record belongs to a study of cytomegalovirus exposure and HLA in healthy donors. Study-wide results and limits: Later analysis revealed greater clonal expansion in HLA-associated TCR beta chains than in equally common others.

Germline values: CDR1 SGHAT, CDR2 FQNNGV. The CDR3 is 14 residues long. With V trimmed by 1 base and J by 7 bases, 5 bases remained unmatched. Vbeta (60) and Jbeta (13) primers were used in the PCR. Only in-frame clones appear in the TCRdb table, and some are missing; sequencing was by immunoSEQ multiplex PCR. The sample includes some 170,000 clones, over 60% of them seen just once. This clonotype was obtained from a woman in her 30s in good health and CMV-seronegative. The J gene is TRBJ1-1, the V gene TRBV11-2, with 8 bases that match TRBD1. Sequenced sample: PBMCs. The CDR3 loop is CASSLGPGGSEAFF. CDR3 DNA: TGTGCCAGCAGCTTAGGCCCAGGGGGCAGTGAAGCTTTCTTT.